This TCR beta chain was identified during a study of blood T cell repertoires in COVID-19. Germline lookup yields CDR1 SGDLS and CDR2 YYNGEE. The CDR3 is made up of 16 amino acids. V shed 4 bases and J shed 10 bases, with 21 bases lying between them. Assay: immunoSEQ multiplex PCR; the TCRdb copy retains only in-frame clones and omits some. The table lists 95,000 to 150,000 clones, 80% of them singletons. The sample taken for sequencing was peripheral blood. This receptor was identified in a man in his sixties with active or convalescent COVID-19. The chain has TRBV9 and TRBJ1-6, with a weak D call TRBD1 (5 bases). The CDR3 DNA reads TGTGCCAGCAGCTCCGCGGCGGGGCAGGAAGGATCACCCCTCCACTTT. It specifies CASSSAAGQEGSPLHF. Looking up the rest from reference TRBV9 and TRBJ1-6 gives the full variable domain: DSGVTQTPKHLITATGQRVTLRCSPRSGDLSVYWYQQSLDQGLQFLIQYYNGEERAKGNILERFSAQQFPDLHSELNLSSLELGDSALYFCASSSAAGQEGSPLHFGNGTRLTVT.